This T cell receptor (beta chain) was documented in a study of CD4 T cells in relation to SARS-CoV-2 and coronaviruses. As for the study in general: ViraFEST: approximately nine-day antigen culture of PBMCs, then TCR beta CDR3 sequencing. The negative reference was HIV-1 Nef peptide pool or peptide-free culture.

Before the COVID-19 pandemic, during about 2010-2019, CD4+ T cells were taken from unexposed donors. CD4+ T cells were isolated from the cells after 10 days of culture. As cell numbers allowed, unexposed-donor CD4+ T cells faced SARS-CoV-2 S/N and four cold-coronavirus spikes. Cultures received half-medium IL-2 refreshes on days 3 and 7. The CDR3 covers 13 residues. Germline V gene sequence: CDR1 SNHLY, CDR2 FYNNEI. Trimming took off 6 bases at V and 7 bases at J, with 16 bases between the two ends. Generated by immunoSEQ multiplex PCR, the TCRdb table keeps only in-frame clones and is missing some. The table records 27,000 or so clones, about 78% of them present only once. A word on this clone: Its antigen is currently unknown.

Sequenced sample: CD4+ T cells from PBMCs, cultured in vitro. V and J are TRBV2 and TRBJ2-7, with TRBD1 as a possible D gene (6 bases). This clonotype was obtained from a human donor in good health. The CDR3 region is CASRQGPRWEQYF. The CDR3 region has the DNA TGTGCCAGCAGACAGGGTCCCCGATGGGAGCAGTACTTC.